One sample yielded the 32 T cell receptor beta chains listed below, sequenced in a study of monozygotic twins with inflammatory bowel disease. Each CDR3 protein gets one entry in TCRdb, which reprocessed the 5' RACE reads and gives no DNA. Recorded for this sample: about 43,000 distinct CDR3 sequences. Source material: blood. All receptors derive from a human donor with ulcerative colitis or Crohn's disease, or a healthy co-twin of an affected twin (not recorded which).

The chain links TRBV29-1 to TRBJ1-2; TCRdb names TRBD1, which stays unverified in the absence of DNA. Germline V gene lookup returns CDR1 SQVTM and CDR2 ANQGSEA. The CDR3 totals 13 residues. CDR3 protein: CTDLDRNNYGYTF.

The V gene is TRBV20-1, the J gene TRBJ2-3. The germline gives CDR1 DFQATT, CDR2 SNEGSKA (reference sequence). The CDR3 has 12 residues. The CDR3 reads CSARPSTDTQYF.

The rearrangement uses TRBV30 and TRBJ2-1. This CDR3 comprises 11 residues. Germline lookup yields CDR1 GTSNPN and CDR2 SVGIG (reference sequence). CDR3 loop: CAWSQDNEQFF.

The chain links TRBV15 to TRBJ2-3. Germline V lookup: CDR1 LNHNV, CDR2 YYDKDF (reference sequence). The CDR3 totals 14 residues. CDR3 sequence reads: CATSRGGSTDTQYF.

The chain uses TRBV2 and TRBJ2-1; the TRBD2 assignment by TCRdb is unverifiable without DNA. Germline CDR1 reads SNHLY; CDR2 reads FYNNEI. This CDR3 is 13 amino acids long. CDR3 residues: CASKRENYNEQFF.

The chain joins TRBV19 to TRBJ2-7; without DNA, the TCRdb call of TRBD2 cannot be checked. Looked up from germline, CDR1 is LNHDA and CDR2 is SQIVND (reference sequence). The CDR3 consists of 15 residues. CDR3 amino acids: CASTQGASGNYEQYF.

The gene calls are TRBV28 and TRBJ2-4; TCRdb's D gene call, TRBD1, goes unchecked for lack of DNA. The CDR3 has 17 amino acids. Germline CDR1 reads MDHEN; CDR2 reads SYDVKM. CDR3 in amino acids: CASSPPRQGLAKNIQYF.

CDR3 region: CASSFPTLGSSDEQYF. The chain couples TRBV7-9 to TRBJ2-7. CDR3 length: 16 residues. The germline CDR1 and CDR2 sequences are SEHNR and FQNEAQ (reference sequence).

CDR3 sequence reads: CASSPMGGGLSPLHF. The chain uses TRBV12-3 or TRBV12-4 and TRBJ1-6; without DNA, the TCRdb call of TRBD1 cannot be checked. The CDR3 totals 15 residues.

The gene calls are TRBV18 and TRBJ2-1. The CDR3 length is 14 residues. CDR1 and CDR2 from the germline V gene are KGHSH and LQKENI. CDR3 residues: CASSPREALGEQFF. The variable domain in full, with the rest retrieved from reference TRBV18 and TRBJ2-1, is NAGVMQNPRHLVRRRGQEARLRCSPMKGHSHVYWYRQLPEEGLKFMVYLQKENIIDESGMPKERFSAEFPKEGPSILRIQQVVRGDSAAYFCASSPREALGEQFFGPGTRLTVL.

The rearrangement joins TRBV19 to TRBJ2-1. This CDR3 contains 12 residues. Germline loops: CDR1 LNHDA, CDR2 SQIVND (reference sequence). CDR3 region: CASSIGSRSHFF.

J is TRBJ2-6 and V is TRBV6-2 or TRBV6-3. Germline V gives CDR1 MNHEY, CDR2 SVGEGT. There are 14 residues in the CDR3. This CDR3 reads CASSYTAGANVLTF.

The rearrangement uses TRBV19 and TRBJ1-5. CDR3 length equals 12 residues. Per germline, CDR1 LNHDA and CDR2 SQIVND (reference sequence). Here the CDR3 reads CASSIVTGPQHF. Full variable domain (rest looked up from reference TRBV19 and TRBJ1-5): DGGITQSPKYLFRKEGQNVTLSCEQNLNHDAMYWYRQDPGQGLRLIYYSQIVNDFQKGDIAEGYSVSREKKESFPLTVTSAQKNPTAFYLCASSIVTGPQHFGDGTRLSIL.

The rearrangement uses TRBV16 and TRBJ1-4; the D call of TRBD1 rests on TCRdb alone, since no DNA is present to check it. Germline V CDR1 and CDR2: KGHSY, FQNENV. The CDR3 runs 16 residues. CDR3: CASSPPLRRTNEKLFF.

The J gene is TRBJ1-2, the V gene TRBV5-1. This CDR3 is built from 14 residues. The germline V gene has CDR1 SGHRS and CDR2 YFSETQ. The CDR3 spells CASSSGQGNYGYIF.

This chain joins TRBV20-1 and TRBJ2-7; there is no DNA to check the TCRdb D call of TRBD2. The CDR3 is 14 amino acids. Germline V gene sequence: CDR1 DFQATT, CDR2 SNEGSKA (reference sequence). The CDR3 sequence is CSADFSSGSHEQYF.

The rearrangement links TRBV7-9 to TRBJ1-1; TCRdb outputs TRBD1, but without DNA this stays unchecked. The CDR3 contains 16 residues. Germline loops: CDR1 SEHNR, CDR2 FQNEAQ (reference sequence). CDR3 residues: CASSPRTGTKDTEAFF.

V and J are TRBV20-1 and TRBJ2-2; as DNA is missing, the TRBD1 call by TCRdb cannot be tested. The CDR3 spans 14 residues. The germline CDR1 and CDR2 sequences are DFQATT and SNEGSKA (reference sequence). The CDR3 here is CSAPQHWPTGELFF.

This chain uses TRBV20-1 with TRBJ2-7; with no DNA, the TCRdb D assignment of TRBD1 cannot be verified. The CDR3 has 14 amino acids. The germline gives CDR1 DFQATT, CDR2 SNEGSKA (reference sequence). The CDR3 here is CSATLTGGRWEQYF.

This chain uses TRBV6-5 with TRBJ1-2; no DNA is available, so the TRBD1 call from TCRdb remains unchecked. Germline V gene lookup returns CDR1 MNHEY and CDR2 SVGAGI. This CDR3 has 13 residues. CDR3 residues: CASSQQGILGYTF.

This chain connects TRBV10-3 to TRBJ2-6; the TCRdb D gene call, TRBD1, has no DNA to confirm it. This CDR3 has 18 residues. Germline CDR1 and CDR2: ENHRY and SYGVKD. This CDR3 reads CAISDPGQGAGGANVLTF.

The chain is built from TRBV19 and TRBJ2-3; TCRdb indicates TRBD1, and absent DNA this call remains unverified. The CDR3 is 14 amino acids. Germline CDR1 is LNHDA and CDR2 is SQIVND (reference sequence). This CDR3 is CATVPTGMADTQYF.

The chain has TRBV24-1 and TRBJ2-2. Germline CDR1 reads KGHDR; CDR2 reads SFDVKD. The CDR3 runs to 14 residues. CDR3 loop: CATSDPINTGELFF.

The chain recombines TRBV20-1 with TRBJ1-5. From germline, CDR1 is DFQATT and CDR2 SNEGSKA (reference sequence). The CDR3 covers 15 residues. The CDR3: CSARDGQAINQPQHF.

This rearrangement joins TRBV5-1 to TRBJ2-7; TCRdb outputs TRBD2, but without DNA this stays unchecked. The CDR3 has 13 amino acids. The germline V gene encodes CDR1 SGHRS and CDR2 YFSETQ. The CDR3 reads CASSRGPNYEQYF.

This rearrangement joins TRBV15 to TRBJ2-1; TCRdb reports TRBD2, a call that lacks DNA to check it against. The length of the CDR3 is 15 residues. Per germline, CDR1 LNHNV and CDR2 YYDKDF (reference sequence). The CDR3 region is CATSRSPDAYNEQFF.

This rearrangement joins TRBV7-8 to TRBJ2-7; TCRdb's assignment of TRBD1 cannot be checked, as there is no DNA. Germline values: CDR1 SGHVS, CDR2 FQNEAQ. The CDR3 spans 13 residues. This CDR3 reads CASSLAPGVFQYF.

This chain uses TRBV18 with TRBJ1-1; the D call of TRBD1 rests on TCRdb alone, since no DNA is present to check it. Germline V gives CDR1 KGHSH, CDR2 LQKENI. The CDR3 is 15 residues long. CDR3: CASSPGQGGSTEAFF.

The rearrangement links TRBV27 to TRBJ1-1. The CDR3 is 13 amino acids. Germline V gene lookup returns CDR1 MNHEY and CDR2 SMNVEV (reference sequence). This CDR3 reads CATSLSGGGKAFF.

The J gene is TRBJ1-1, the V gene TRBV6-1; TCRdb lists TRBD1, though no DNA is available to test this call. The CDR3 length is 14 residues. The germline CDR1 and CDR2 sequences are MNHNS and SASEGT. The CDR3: CASNWKQGNTEAFF.

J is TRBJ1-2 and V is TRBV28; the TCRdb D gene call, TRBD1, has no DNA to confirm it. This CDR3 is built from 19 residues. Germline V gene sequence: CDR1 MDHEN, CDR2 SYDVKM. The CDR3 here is CASSSGYSGTGVFNYGYTF.

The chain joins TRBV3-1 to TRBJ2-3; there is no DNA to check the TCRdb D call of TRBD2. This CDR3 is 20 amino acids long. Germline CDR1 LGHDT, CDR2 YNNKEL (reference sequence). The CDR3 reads CASSQDSGIDRGRDRDTQYF.